The 32 T cell receptor beta chains given below trace back to one sample, sequenced in a study of tissue T cells after allogeneic stem cell transplantation. Profiling relied on immunoSEQ multiplex PCR, and the TCRdb table lists in-frame clones only, not all of them. The sample lists 2,000 to 2,500 clones; around 46% were seen once. The time point denotes: mouse harvest day 14 after allogeneic transplant. Tail vein injection delivered 10^7 T-cell-depleted bone marrow cells and 10^6 splenic CD5+ T cells. The specimen was lymph node tissue. These receptors came from a female BALB/c mouse given C57BL/6 T cells with graft-versus-host disease after an allogeneic hematopoietic cell transplant.

This clone was counted a few times. Gene names are the mouse ones. From the germline J gene comes the end of the CDR3, since the read stops 1 residue before it. This chain uses TRBV26 with TRBJ2-4; 8 nucleotides align to TRBD1. The CDR3 sequence is 14 residues long. The V and J ends lost 5 bases and 5 bases, in that order; junction bases with no gene match: 6. The germline V gene has CDR1 KGHPV and CDR2 FQNQEV (reference sequence). CDR3 DNA (partial): TGTGCCAGCAGTGTGACAGGGGAGGGAAACACCTTGTAC. Amino acid sequence: CASSVTGEGNTLY. The full CDR3 protein is CASSVTGEGNTLYF.

Note on this clone: These gene names are mouse names. The CDR3 goes on 1 residue after the read ends, and that part is filled in from the germline J gene. This chain links TRBV1 with TRBJ2-4, with D unresolved. Germline lookup yields CDR1 NSQYPW and CDR2 LRSPGD (reference sequence). Trimming removed 0 bases at V and 7 bases at J, with 2 bases between. The CDR3 has 11 amino acids. The CDR3 bases that were read are TGCACCTGCAGTGCAGAGGACACCTTGTAC. Residues: CTCSAEDTLY. In full, the CDR3 is CTCSAEDTLYF.

The sample holds one count of this clone. Mouse gene names and germline throughout. The read falls 1 residue short of the CDR3 end, and the missing part is taken from the germline J gene. The chain recombines TRBV4 with TRBJ1-1; no firm D call. Per germline, CDR1 LGHDT and CDR2 YNNKQL (reference sequence). This CDR3 is built from 12 residues. V gave up 4 bases and J gave up 1 base, with 4 bases separating them. Here the CDR3 reads CASSWKNTEVFF. The DNA read from the CDR3 is TGTGCCAGCAGCTGGAAAAACACAGAAGTCTTC.

This clone was detected only a few times. The gene symbols are mouse symbols. The CDR3 end lies 1 residue beyond the end of the read and is filled in from the germline J gene. The rearrangement uses TRBV26 and TRBJ1-4; the D gene is possibly TRBD1 (5 bases). Trimming shortened V by 2 bases and J by 2 bases, and 6 bases separated the two germline ends. The CDR3 length is 14 residues. From germline, CDR1 is KGHPV and CDR2 FQNQEV (reference sequence). The part of the CDR3 DNA that was read is TGTGCCAGCAGTCTGGGGGGGTCCAACGAAAGATTATTT. It encodes CASSLGGSNERLF. The full CDR3 protein reads CASSLGGSNERLFF.

On this clone: Mouse gene names and germline throughout. Sequencing ends 1 residue short of the CDR3 end; the germline J gene provides the rest. The V gene is TRBV31, the J gene TRBJ2-1, with 9 bases matching TRBD2. V trimming: 3 bases; J trimming: 6 bases; junction bases outside the gene matches: 6. Per the germline V gene, CDR1 is GKSSPN and CDR2 is SITVG. The length of the CDR3 is 14 residues. The CDR3 loop reads CAWSVGGRSAEQFF. Incomplete CDR3 DNA: TGTGCCTGGAGCGTGGGGGGGCGGAGTGCTGAGCAGTTC.

Concerning this clone itself: Genes and germline are mouse. The read finishes 1 residue shy of the CDR3 end, and the germline J gene is used to complete it. The chain couples TRBV13-2 to TRBJ2-5, with D perhaps TRBD2 (5 bases). V dropped 3 bases and J dropped 2 bases, with 7 bases sitting between them. In germline, CDR1 is NNHNN, CDR2 SYGAGS (reference sequence). This CDR3 has 13 amino acids. The DNA read from the CDR3 is TGTGCCAGCGGTGTGGGGTCCCAAGACACCCAGTAC. Translated, it gives CASGVGSQDTQY. The CDR3 in its entirety is CASGVGSQDTQYF.

This clone is large in the sample. The listed genes are named as in mouse. The CDR3 is cut off 1 residue early in the read; its end comes from the germline J gene. This chain connects TRBV26 to TRBJ2-7, with TRBD1 identical over 8 bases. Losses at the gene ends were 4 bases for V and 5 bases for J; bases not matched to a gene: 1. The CDR3 totals 12 residues. Per the germline V gene, CDR1 is KGHPV and CDR2 is FQNQEV (reference sequence). This CDR3 is CASSPQGDEQYF. The covered CDR3 bases are TGTGCCAGCAGTCCACAGGGGGATGAACAGTAC.

A note on this clone: Germline and genes: mouse. The observed sequence ends 1 residue before the CDR3 terminus, with the missing tail filled in from the germline J gene. The rearrangement uses TRBV26 and TRBJ1-1; D gene unclear. Looked up from germline, CDR1 is KGHPV and CDR2 is FQNQEV (reference sequence). This CDR3 has 12 residues. V shed 3 bases and J shed 1 base, with 3 bases lying between them. The sequenced part of the CDR3 DNA is TGTGCCAGCAGTCTAGAAAACACAGAAGTCTTC. This translates into CASSLENTEVF. The entire CDR3 protein reads CASSLENTEVFF.

Points on this clone: Gene names follow the mouse nomenclature. The chain's CDR3 is CASSLQGSQDTQYF. CDR3 bases read: TGTGCCAGCTCGCTCCAGGGGAGCCAAGACACCCAGTAC. The V call is TRBV12-1, the J call TRBJ2-5; perhaps TRBD1 as D (6 bases). The read comes to an end 1 residue before the CDR3 does, leaving the germline J gene to fill in the end. This CDR3 spans 14 amino acids. Between the trimmed V and J ends, which lost 4 bases and 2 bases, there was a span of 12 bases. Looked up from germline, CDR1 is SGHSN and CDR2 is HYEKVE.

Comment on this clone: Genes and germline are mouse. The read comes to an end 1 residue before the CDR3 does, leaving the germline J gene to fill in the end. J is TRBJ2-2 and V is TRBV12-1, with D possibly TRBD2 on 7 matching bases. V lost 2 bases, J lost 6 bases, and 12 bases lay in between. The CDR3 is 14 residues long. Germline CDR1 and CDR2: SGHSN and HYEKVE. The sequenced CDR3 bases are TGTGCCAGCTCTCCCCGCGGGGGGCCCGGGCAGCTCTAC. Its protein is CASSPRGGPGQLY. The full CDR3 sequence reads CASSPRGGPGQLYF.

To note about this clone: Gene names are mouse gene names. The CDR3 is cut off 1 residue early in the read; its end comes from the germline J gene. The chain carries TRBV3 and TRBJ2-4; D remains unclear. The CDR3 is made up of 11 amino acids. V was trimmed by 0 bases and J by 6 bases, leaving 1 base between them. Germline CDR1 is SNHLY and CDR2 is FYNGKV (reference sequence). The CDR3 sequence is CASSLANTLYF. The CDR3 DNA, read in part, is TGTGCCAGCAGCTTAGCGAACACCTTGTAC.

There are a few counts of this clone. The gene names given are mouse names. Read coverage stops 1 residue before the CDR3 terminus; the germline J gene supplies the remainder. The gene calls are TRBV26 and TRBJ1-2; maybe TRBD1 (5 bases). CDR3 length: 13 amino acids. V was clipped by 0 bases and J by 4 bases, with 6 bases between them. Germline V lookup: CDR1 KGHPV, CDR2 FQNQEV (reference sequence). The CDR3 loop reads CASSLSGGSDYTF. The part of the CDR3 DNA that was read is TGTGCCAGCAGTCTGTCGGGGGGCTCCGACTACACC. Variable domain in full (rest from reference TRBV26 and TRBJ1-2): NSKVIQTPRYLVKGQGQKAKMRCIPEKGHPVVFWYQQNKNNEFKFLINFQNQEVLQQIDMTEKRFSAECPSNSPCSLEIQSSEAGDSALYLCASSLSGGSDYTFGSGTRLLVI.

In this sample, this clone turned up once. Genes here carry mouse names. CDR3 bases read: TGCTCCAGCAGTCACGACACCACAGAAGTCTTC. Its protein product is CSSSHDTTEVF. The full CDR3 is CSSSHDTTEVFF. The chain couples TRBV23 to TRBJ1-1; the table's D call, TRBD1, has no DNA check behind it. The read gets to within 1 residue of the CDR3 end, and the germline J gene fills in the rest. The germline CDR1 and CDR2 sequences are KGHTA and FQNQQP. The CDR3 spans 12 residues.

As regards this clone: Germline and genes here are mouse. The CDR3 extends 1 residue past the end of the read, so its final part is completed from the germline J gene. The V gene is TRBV12-2, the J gene TRBJ1-5; D is undetermined. Germline assignment: CDR1 SGHLS and CDR2 HYDKME. The CDR3 runs to 11 residues. The V gene lost 4 bases and the J gene lost 4 bases, with 4 bases spanning the gap. CDR3: CASSQNQAPLF. CDR3 DNA (partial): TGTGCCAGCTCACAGAACCAGGCTCCGCTT.

This clone was seen only a few times. Genes and germline come from the mouse. Read coverage stops 1 residue before the CDR3 terminus; the germline J gene supplies the remainder. The chain links TRBV16 to TRBJ2-7; 9 bases map to TRBD1. Losses at the gene ends were 4 bases for V and 7 bases for J; bases not matched to a gene: 5. Germline CDR1 reads SGHSA; CDR2 reads FRNQAP. The CDR3 is 13 residues long. The DNA read from the CDR3 is TGTGCAAGCAGCTGGGGACAGGGAGGAGAACAGTAC. Translation gives CASSWGQGGEQY. The CDR3 in its entirety is CASSWGQGGEQYF. The full variable domain, with the rest looked up from reference TRBV16 and TRBJ2-7, is NAGVIQTPRHKVTGKGQEATLWCEPISGHSAVFWYRQTIVQGLEFLTYFRNQAPIDDSGMPKERFSAQMPNQSHSTLKIQSTQPQDSAVYLCASSWGQGGEQYFGPGTRLTVL.

As regards this clone: Germline and genes here are mouse. The CDR3 extends 1 residue past the end of the read, so its final part is completed from the germline J gene. V gene TRBV23 combines with J gene TRBJ2-5. This CDR3 spans 13 amino acids. Germline CDR1 is KGHTA and CDR2 is FQNQQP. The CDR3 protein is CSSRGSEGDTQYF. CDR3 bases read: TGCTCCAGCAGGGGATCAGAGGGAGACACCCAGTAC.

For this clone: The gene symbols are mouse symbols. The read ends 1 residue early relative to the CDR3; the germline J gene fills the gap. The chain carries TRBV24 and TRBJ1-1; no definite D call. This CDR3 has 14 amino acids. Germline CDR1 KGHTA, CDR2 FRNEEI. V was shortened by 2 bases and J by 2 bases, with 9 bases between the two germline ends. The CDR3 DNA, read in part, is TGTGCCAGCAGTCTGCCGGGCCTTAACACAGAAGTCTTC. Protein product: CASSLPGLNTEVF. In full, the CDR3 reads CASSLPGLNTEVFF.

A word on this clone: Germline and genes: mouse. Read coverage stops 1 residue before the CDR3 terminus; the germline J gene supplies the remainder. The V call is TRBV3, the J call TRBJ2-5, with 11 bases that match TRBD2. V was pared by 5 bases and J by 6 bases, with 4 bases of the junction left unmatched. This CDR3 comprises 14 residues. CDR1 is SNHLY, CDR2 FYNGKV, per germline (reference sequence). The CDR3 DNA, read in part, is TGTGCCAGCAGCCTCCGGGACTGGGGGGACACCCAGTAC. Translating gives CASSLRDWGDTQY. The CDR3 in full is CASSLRDWGDTQYF.

Regarding this clone: Mouse germline and gene names are used. From the germline J gene comes the end of the CDR3, since the read stops 1 residue before it. This rearrangement joins TRBV1 to TRBJ2-7, with a weak D call TRBD1 (5 bases). Trimming cost V 1 base and J 4 bases, with 5 bases left between them. This CDR3 spans 12 amino acids. Looked up from germline, CDR1 is NSQYPW and CDR2 is LRSPGD (reference sequence). CDR3 in amino acids: CTCSAGTYEQYF. The CDR3 bases that were read are TGCACCTGCAGTGCAGGGACATATGAACAGTAC.

This clone was recorded a few times. The germline and genes are mouse ones. The CDR3 end is not reached by the read, which stops 1 residue before it; the germline J gene fills it in. V and J are TRBV3 and TRBJ1-2; D ambiguous. CDR3 length equals 13 residues. The germline V and J ends were trimmed by 5 bases and 1 base, with 8 bases remaining between them. Germline lookup yields CDR1 SNHLY and CDR2 FYNGKV (reference sequence). CDR3 DNA (partial): TGTGCCAGCAGCCCCGGTCTAAACTCCGACTACACC. Encoded protein: CASSPGLNSDYT. The full CDR3 reads CASSPGLNSDYTF. The full variable domain, with the rest looked up from reference TRBV3 and TRBJ1-2, is GPKVLQIPSHQIIDMGQMVTLNCDPVSNHLYFYWYKQILGQQMEFLVNFYNGKVMEKSKLFKDQFSVERPDGSYFTLKIQPTALEDSAVYFCASSPGLNSDYTFGSGTRLLVI.

This clone was detected only a few times. The gene names given are mouse names. The DNA ends 1 residue before the CDR3 does, and the rest of the CDR3 is filled in from the germline J gene. The chain combines TRBV26 with TRBJ2-2, with a tentative D call TRBD1 (5 bases). Germline V gene lookup returns CDR1 KGHPV and CDR2 FQNQEV (reference sequence). Trimming removed 0 bases at V and 0 bases at J, with 5 bases between. This CDR3 is 15 amino acids long. The CDR3 reads CASSLSQANTGQLYF. The part of the CDR3 DNA that was read is TGTGCCAGCAGTCTGTCACAGGCAAACACCGGGCAGCTCTAC.

This clone was seen only a few times. Gene names and germline refer to mouse. The chain's CDR3 is CASSLSGPEVFF. Partial CDR3 DNA: TGTGCCAGCAGTCTGTCAGGGCCAGAAGTCTTC. The rearrangement links TRBV26 to TRBJ1-1; D not certain. The observed sequence ends 1 residue before the CDR3 terminus, with the missing tail filled in from the germline J gene. From germline, CDR1 is KGHPV and CDR2 FQNQEV (reference sequence). V was trimmed by 0 bases and J by 6 bases, leaving 5 bases between them. The CDR3 totals 12 residues.

Concerning this clone itself: Genes and germline are mouse. The read gets to within 1 residue of the CDR3 end, and the germline J gene fills in the rest. V is TRBV20 and J is TRBJ1-1; 7 nucleotides match TRBD1. CDR3 length equals 12 residues. V lost 2 bases, J lost 4 bases, and 1 base stayed unmatched. Germline V gene lookup returns CDR1 GFQATS and CDR2 STVNSAI. CDR3 in amino acids: CGARWDSTEVFF. The sequenced CDR3 bases are TGTGGTGCTAGGTGGGACAGCACAGAAGTCTTC. The full variable domain, completed using reference TRBV20 and TRBJ1-1, is GALVYQYPRRTICKSGTSMRMECQAVGFQATSVAWYRQSPQKTFELIALSTVNSAIKYEQNFTQEKFPISHPNLSFSSMTVLNAYLEDRGLYLCGARWDSTEVFFGKGTRLTVV.

About this clone itself: Each gene name is a mouse one. The DNA ends 1 residue before the CDR3 does, and the rest of the CDR3 is filled in from the germline J gene. The J gene is TRBJ2-3, the V gene TRBV13-1; TRBD1 agrees at 7 bases. The CDR3 sequence is 16 residues long. J lost 1 base, V lost 0 bases, and 5 bases had no gene match. Germline CDR1 NSHNY, CDR2 SYGAGN. The CDR3 bases that were read are TGTGCCAGCAGTGATGCAAGGCAGGGGGGTGCAGAAACGCTGTAT. Translated: CASSDARQGGAETLY. The complete CDR3 protein is CASSDARQGGAETLYF.

With respect to this clone: Gene names are mouse gene names. The CDR3 extends 1 residue past the end of the read, so its final part is completed from the germline J gene. The J gene is TRBJ1-2, the V gene TRBV26; a weak D match, TRBD1 (5 bases). Between the trimmed V and J ends, which lost 3 bases and 0 bases, there was a span of 5 bases. This CDR3 has 13 amino acids. From germline, CDR1 is KGHPV and CDR2 FQNQEV (reference sequence). The CDR3 reads CASSLRANSDYTF. The part of the CDR3 DNA that was read is TGTGCCAGCAGTCTCAGGGCAAACTCCGACTACACC. The full variable domain, its missing parts supplied by reference TRBV26 and TRBJ1-2, is NSKVIQTPRYLVKGQGQKAKMRCIPEKGHPVVFWYQQNKNNEFKFLINFQNQEVLQQIDMTEKRFSAECPSNSPCSLEIQSSEAGDSALYLCASSLRANSDYTFGSGTRLLVI.

Relative to its sample, this clone is large. Mouse gene names apply. The read falls 1 residue short of the CDR3 end, and the missing part is taken from the germline J gene. The chain recombines TRBV5 with TRBJ1-6; 11 bases agree with TRBD1. TRBJ1-6 is sorted into the ORF group, with uncertain function. The germline V gene encodes CDR1 LGHNA and CDR2 YNLKQL (reference sequence). Trimming removed 4 bases from V and 8 bases from J; junction bases left unmatched: 4. The CDR3 runs to 15 residues. The chain's CDR3 is CASSPGQGGYSPLYF. The sequenced part of the CDR3 DNA is TGTGCCAGCAGCCCGGGACAGGGGGGTTATTCGCCCCTCTAC.

Comments on this clone: Any gene name here is a mouse gene name. This chain's CDR3 is CASSPSGTGKETLYF. The part of the CDR3 DNA that was read is TGTGCCAGCAGTCCCTCCGGGACAGGGAAGGAAACGCTGTAT. V gene TRBV26 combines with J gene TRBJ2-3, with 9 bases lining up with TRBD1. Sequencing ends 1 residue short of the CDR3 end; the germline J gene provides the rest. Germline-derived CDR1 and CDR2 are KGHPV and FQNQEV (reference sequence). The junction had 8 bases not matched to a gene; V was cut back by 4 bases and J by 6 bases. The CDR3 length is 15 residues.

A word on this clone: Each gene name is a mouse one. Partial CDR3 DNA: TGTGCCAGCAGCCTGGGGGGGGGTAACACCGGGCAGCTCTAC. Translating gives CASSLGGGNTGQLY. Given in full, the CDR3 is CASSLGGGNTGQLYF. The V and J genes are TRBV15 and TRBJ2-2, with 9 nucleotides matching TRBD2. The read ends 1 residue early relative to the CDR3; the germline J gene fills the gap. The CDR3 runs to 15 residues. In germline, CDR1 is SGHND, CDR2 FRSKSL. J lost 2 bases, V lost 6 bases, and 4 bases had no gene match.

A remark on this clone: The genes and germline here are from mouse. The CDR3 end is not reached by the read, which stops 1 residue before it; the germline J gene fills it in. The rearrangement links TRBV26 to TRBJ2-4; the match to TRBD2 covers 7 bases. This CDR3 is 14 amino acids long. Trimming removed 2 bases from V and 3 bases from J; junction bases left unmatched: 2. Germline CDR1 and CDR2: KGHPV and FQNQEV (reference sequence). CDR3 DNA, as far as it was read: TGTGCCAGCAGTCTGGGTGGGGGGCAAAACACCTTGTAC. Protein sequence: CASSLGGGQNTLY. The entire CDR3 is CASSLGGGQNTLYF.

Only a few counts were recorded for this clone. Gene names and germline refer to mouse. The read halts 1 residue ahead of the CDR3 end, with the missing end drawn from the germline J gene. The V and J genes are TRBV23 and TRBJ1-4; the table names TRBD1, a call not compared with the DNA. From germline, CDR1 is KGHTA and CDR2 FQNQQP. The CDR3 loop spans 14 amino acids. This CDR3 reads CSSSQTGGDERLFF. The sequenced CDR3 bases are TGCTCCAGCAGCCAGACAGGGGGGGACGAAAGATTATTT.

Turning to this clone: The gene symbols are mouse symbols. The DNA ends 1 residue before the CDR3 does, and the rest of the CDR3 is filled in from the germline J gene. This chain connects TRBV26 to TRBJ2-5; D remains ambiguous. The V gene's germline CDR1 is KGHPV and CDR2 FQNQEV (reference sequence). V lost 6 bases to trimming and J lost 2 bases, with 3 bases between them. The CDR3 runs 11 residues. CDR3 sequence reads: CASRIQDTQYF. The sequenced CDR3 bases are TGTGCCAGCAGGATCCAAGACACCCAGTAC.

This clone is categorized as medium-sized. Genes and germline are mouse. The DNA ends 1 residue before the CDR3 does, and the rest of the CDR3 is filled in from the germline J gene. The chain recombines TRBV23 with TRBJ1-2; the D call in the table, TRBD1, was not verified against the DNA. CDR1 and CDR2 (germline): KGHTA, FQNQQP. This CDR3 spans 15 amino acids. The CDR3 loop is CSSSLGQGANSDYTF. The CDR3 DNA, read in part, is TGCTCCAGCAGCCTAGGACAGGGGGCAAACTCCGACTACACC.